The 23 T cell receptor beta chains presented below share a single source sample, sequenced in a study of blood T cell repertoires in COVID-19. Data came from immunoSEQ multiplex PCR; TCRdb stores just in-frame clones and leaves some out. Of approximately 98,000 clones listed, about two thirds were seen once; the top ten hold more than 1.5%. The sequenced sample consisted of peripheral blood. All receptors derive from a woman in her thirties or forties with acute or convalescent COVID-19.

This rearrangement joins TRBV7-6 to TRBJ1-1; D remains unclear. V was clipped by 1 base and J by 3 bases, with 9 bases between them. The CDR3 consists of 14 residues. Germline V gene data show CDR1 as SGHVS and CDR2 as FNYEAQ. CDR3 protein: CASSLGALDTEAFF. In DNA, the CDR3 is TGTGCCAGCAGCTTAGGGGCACTGGACACTGAAGCTTTCTTT.

This chain links TRBV4-1 with TRBJ2-3; 7 nucleotides align to TRBD1. After removal of 0 bases from V and 4 bases from J, the junction contained 7 bases not matched to a gene. The CDR3 covers 16 residues. The V gene's germline CDR1 is MGHRA and CDR2 YSYEKL. CDR3 nucleotide sequence: TGCGCCAGCAGCCAAGATCGAGGGGGCGGATCAGATACGCAGTATTTT. Translating gives CASSQDRGGGSDTQYF.

J is TRBJ1-2 and V is TRBV5-1; perhaps TRBD1 as D (6 bases). CDR1 and CDR2 (germline): SGHRS, YFSETQ. This CDR3 has 14 amino acids. V lost 2 bases and J 6 bases, leaving 14 bases between the germline ends. The CDR3 reads CASSFTPDSNGYTF. The CDR3 nucleotides read TGCGCCAGCAGCTTTACCCCGGACAGCAATGGCTACACCTTC.

This clone was seen at least ten times. The chain has TRBV7-2 and TRBJ2-7; TRBD2 might be the D (6 bases). Trimming took off 3 bases at V and 6 bases at J, with 12 bases between the two ends. Germline V gives CDR1 SGHTA, CDR2 FQGNSA. The CDR3 sequence is 13 residues long. CDR3 amino acids: CASSFLAGGEQYF. The DNA for the CDR3 is TGTGCCAGCAGCTTTCTTGCCGGGGGCGAGCAGTACTTC.

This clone has more than one count but fewer than ten. An end of the junction differs from the germline gene, which may be a read error. The J gene is TRBJ1-2, the V gene TRBV3-1 (or the pseudogene TRBV3-2); TRBD1 might be the D (6 bases). The CDR3 is 13 residues long. The germline CDR1 and CDR2 sequences are LGHDT and YNNKEL (reference sequence). The CDR3: CASTQGGGYGYTF. The CDR3 DNA sequence: TGTGCCAGCACCCAAGGGGGGGGCTATGGCTACACCTTC.

This clone was counted a single time. The chain uses TRBV5-1 and TRBJ2-1; TRBD2 matches 8 bases. The CDR3 sequence is 16 residues long. Germline V gene data show CDR1 as SGHRS and CDR2 as YFSETQ. V was clipped by 4 bases and J by 0 bases; unmatched bases: 6. DNA of the CDR3: TGCGCCAGCAGCCCAGCGGGGGCAAGCTCCTACAATGAGCAGTTCTTC. Amino acids: CASSPAGASSYNEQFF.

The chain combines TRBV11-2 with TRBJ2-7, with 7 bases aligning to TRBD1. The CDR3 covers 18 residues. V shed 5 bases, J shed 3 bases, and the junction held 19 bases outside the gene matches. CDR1 and CDR2 (germline): SGHAT, FQNNGV. CDR3 sequence (DNA): TGTGCCAGCAGCCCCATAAGAAGACAGGGCTCAGAAAACTACGAGCAGTACTTC. Translating gives CASSPIRRQGSENYEQYF.

The J gene is TRBJ2-1, the V gene TRBV14; TRBD2 is a possible D gene (6 bases). The V gene's germline CDR1 is SGHDN and CDR2 FVKESK. This CDR3 region has 13 residues. V lost 1 base, J lost 10 bases, and 11 bases lay in between. CDR3 in amino acids: CASSQVPAGEQFF. The CDR3 DNA sequence: TGTGCCAGCAGCCAAGTCCCCGCGGGGGAGCAGTTCTTC. Full variable domain (rest looked up from reference TRBV14 and TRBJ2-1): EAGVTQFPSHSVIEKGQTVTLRCDPISGHDNLYWYRRVMGKEIKFLLHFVKESKQDESGMPNNRFLAERTGGTYSTLKVQPAELEDSGVYFCASSQVPAGEQFFGPGTRLTVL.

The chain recombines TRBV2 with TRBJ1-6, with a weak D call TRBD1 (6 bases). The CDR3 extends over 14 amino acids. With 6 bases removed from V and 6 bases from J, the gap between germline ends came to 12 bases. CDR1 is SNHLY, CDR2 FYNNEI, per germline. CDR3 nucleotide sequence: TGTGCCAGCAGGGGGGGGCAGAGTAATTCACCCCTCCACTTT. The encoded protein is CASRGGQSNSPLHF. Full variable domain (missing parts from reference TRBV2 and TRBJ1-6): EPEVTQTPSHQVTQMGQEVILRCVPISNHLYFYWYRQILGQKVEFLVSFYNNEISEKSEIFDDQFSVERPDGSNFTLKIRSTKLEDSAMYFCASRGGQSNSPLHFGNGTRLTVT.

V usage is TRBV30 and J usage is TRBJ1-5; 9 positions match TRBD1. The germline gives CDR1 GTSNPN, CDR2 SVGIG (reference sequence). The CDR3 has 13 amino acids. With 0 bases clipped from V and 7 bases from J, the junction kept 1 base outside the gene matches. CDR3 coding DNA: TGTGCCTGGAGTGTAGACAGGGGGCAGCCCCAGCATTTT. Its translation is CAWSVDRGQPQHF.

The chain employs TRBV4-3 and TRBJ2-3; 9 positions match TRBD1. Germline CDR1 reads LGHNA; CDR2 reads YSLEER. The CDR3 is made up of 15 amino acids. The V and J ends lost 3 bases and 3 bases, in that order; junction bases with no gene match: 4. CDR3 sequence (DNA): TGCGCCAGCAGCCAGGACAGGGGTACGACAGATACGCAGTATTTT. Protein sequence: CASSQDRGTTDTQYF.

The chain couples TRBV6-5 to TRBJ2-7; 7 nucleotides align to TRBD2. Germline loops: CDR1 MNHEY, CDR2 SVGAGI. Unmatched junction bases numbered 9, after V lost 6 bases and J lost 4 bases. The CDR3 sequence is 14 residues long. CDR3 loop: CASRSGAPPYEQYF. DNA of the CDR3: TGTGCCAGCAGAAGCGGGGCACCCCCGTACGAGCAGTACTTC.

This chain links TRBV7-2 with TRBJ1-3, with D hard to call. CDR1 is SGHTA and CDR2 is FQGNSA in the germline V gene. The CDR3 consists of 15 residues. Trimming removed 1 base at V and 3 bases at J, with 10 bases between. The CDR3, as DNA: TGTGCCAGCAGCTTAGGTCGGGGAGGTGGAAACACCATATATTTT. Its protein is CASSLGRGGGNTIYF. Supplemented by reference TRBV7-2 and TRBJ1-3, the full variable domain reads GAGVSQSPSNKVTEKGKDVELRCDPISGHTALYWYRQSLGQGLEFLIYFQGNSAPDKSGLPSDRFSAERTGGSVSTLTIQRTQQEDSAVYLCASSLGRGGGNTIYFGEGSWLTVV.

The J gene is TRBJ1-1, the V gene TRBV12-3 or TRBV12-4, with D perhaps matching TRBD1 (6 bases). The length of the CDR3 is 13 residues. Deletions cut 3 bases from V and 4 bases from J, with 9 bases between. The chain's CDR3 is CASSFKGGTEAFF. As DNA, the CDR3 is TGTGCCAGCAGTTTTAAAGGGGGCACTGAAGCTTTCTTT.

This chain connects TRBV5-1 to TRBJ2-1; TRBD2 agrees at 7 bases. CDR1 SGHRS and CDR2 YFSETQ come from the germline V gene. The CDR3 runs to 17 residues. Trimming cost V 0 bases and J 0 bases; bases outside gene matches: 6. CDR3 coding DNA: TGCGCCAGCAGCTTGGGACTAGCCCCAAGCTCCTACAATGAGCAGTTCTTC. This gives the protein CASSLGLAPSSYNEQFF. Filled out from reference TRBV5-1 and TRBJ2-1, the complete variable domain reads KAGVTQTPRYLIKTRGQQVTLSCSPISGHRSVSWYQQTPGQGLQFLFEYFSETQRNKGNFPGRFSGRQFSNSRSEMNVSTLELGDSALYLCASSLGLAPSSYNEQFFGPGTRLTVL.

The CDR3 spells CSVDGQLNTEAFF. The CDR3 region has the DNA TGCAGCGTTGATGGACAGCTGAACACTGAAGCTTTCTTT. The J gene is TRBJ1-1, the V gene TRBV29-1; D perhaps matches TRBD1 (6 bases). Germline values: CDR1 SQVTM, CDR2 ANQGSEA. The CDR3 has 13 residues. V gave up 3 bases and J gave up 0 bases, with 8 bases separating them.

The chain uses TRBV27 and TRBJ2-1, with TRBD1 matching 12 bases. There are 16 residues in the CDR3. J gave up 7 bases and V 2 bases, and 6 bases lay outside the gene matches. Germline V lookup: CDR1 MNHEY, CDR2 SMNVEV (reference sequence). The CDR3 DNA reads as TGTGCCAGCAGTTTAGGTTGGGACAGGGGGCAGAATGAGCAGTTCTTC. Amino acid sequence: CASSLGWDRGQNEQFF.

J is TRBJ1-2 and V is TRBV6-6; 9 nucleotides agree with TRBD1. The J segment lost 0 bases and the V segment lost 5 bases, leaving 7 bases of the junction unmatched. The CDR3 sequence is 16 residues long. The germline V gene has CDR1 MNHNY and CDR2 SVGAGI (reference sequence). CDR3 loop: CASSNDRGKPNYGYTF. The CDR3 nucleotides are TGTGCCAGCAGTAACGACAGGGGGAAGCCTAACTATGGCTACACCTTC.

The chain carries TRBV28 and TRBJ1-5; possible D gene TRBD1, 5 bases. The CDR3 extends over 15 amino acids. V lost 5 bases to trimming and J lost 4 bases, with 15 bases between them. Germline V CDR1 and CDR2: MDHEN, SYDVKM. CDR3 sequence: CASSPPDRWNQPQHF. CDR3 bases: TGTGCCAGCAGTCCACCTGACAGATGGAATCAGCCCCAGCATTTT. Looking up the rest from reference TRBV28 and TRBJ1-5 gives the full variable domain: DVKVTQSSRYLVKRTGEKVFLECVQDMDHENMFWYRQDPGLGLRLIYFSYDVKMKEKGDIPEGYSVSREKKERFSLILESASTNQTSMYLCASSPPDRWNQPQHFGDGTRLSIL.

The chain uses TRBV3-1 (or the pseudogene TRBV3-2) and TRBJ1-2; D gene unclear. The length of the CDR3 is 15 residues. Germline CDR1 LGHDT, CDR2 YNNKEL (reference sequence). The V and J ends lost 4 bases and 3 bases respectively, with 15 bases between them. The CDR3 here is CASSPGPQIYYGYTF. As DNA, the CDR3 is TGTGCCAGCAGCCCCGGCCCACAGATTTACTATGGCTACACCTTC.

In nucleotides, the CDR3 is TGTGCCAGCAGTCCAGGGGAAGCCAAAAACATTCAGTACTTC. This encodes CASSPGEAKNIQYF. V and J are TRBV6-5 and TRBJ2-4; perhaps TRBD1 as D (6 bases). Germline V gene sequence: CDR1 MNHEY, CDR2 SVGAGI. V was clipped by 5 bases and J by 0 bases, with 8 bases between them. CDR3 length: 14 residues.

Turning to this clone: The junction shows a germline mismatch at one end, possibly a read error. This specimen includes other DNA sequences encoding the same CDR3. J is TRBJ2-1 and V is TRBV7-3; D might be TRBD2 (6 bases). This CDR3 is built from 15 residues. Germline V gives CDR1 SGHTA, CDR2 FQGTGA. The CDR3 DNA follows: TGCGCCAGCAGCTTAAGCGGAGGGTCCCGCAATGAGCAGTTCTTC. It codes for CASSLSGGSRNEQFF.

J is TRBJ1-3 and V is TRBV5-1; D is perhaps TRBD1 (5 bases). The ends were cut back, 4 bases at V and 3 bases at J, with 11 bases in the middle. Germline V gene data show CDR1 as SGHRS and CDR2 as YFSETQ. CDR3 length equals 14 residues. The CDR3 sequence: CASSLQGNGNTIYF. The CDR3 DNA reads as TGCGCCAGCAGCCTCCAGGGAAATGGAAACACCATATATTTT. Looking up the rest from reference TRBV5-1 and TRBJ1-3 gives the full variable domain: KAGVTQTPRYLIKTRGQQVTLSCSPISGHRSVSWYQQTPGQGLQFLFEYFSETQRNKGNFPGRFSGRQFSNSRSEMNVSTLELGDSALYLCASSLQGNGNTIYFGEGSWLTVV.